This paragraph covers one T cell receptor (beta chain) sequence. This entry comes from a study of beta chain features in type 1 diabetes. The J segment lost 6 bases and the V segment lost 7 bases, leaving 8 bases of the junction unmatched. This CDR3 region has 15 residues. Looked up from germline, CDR1 is MNHEY and CDR2 is SVGAGI. Sequenced material consisted of expressed TCRB transcripts (all of the isolated RNA was reverse transcribed). The average read count of naive, central memory and regulatory T cell samples was several million. The table came from immunoSEQ multiplex PCR; TCRdb's copy has only in-frame clones and leaves some out. The sample holds 200,000 to 250,000 clones, around 68% seen once.

Source material: naive CD4+ T cells from blood. V gene TRBV6-5 combines with J gene TRBJ2-4; 11 bases map to TRBD1. The TCR comes from a man under 40 in good health. In DNA, the CDR3 is TGTGCCAGCACCGAGGACAGGGGGCCCGGAAACATTCAGTACTTC. It specifies CASTEDRGPGNIQYF.